This TCR beta chain was captured by sequencing in a study of blood T cell repertoires in COVID-19. At the level of the study: Material from acute and convalescent COVID-19 was sourced from the United States, Italy and Spain. Nucleic acid was either cDNA or gDNA, and it came from T cells, B-cell-depleted T cells, or PBMCs.

Original processing notes: Amplifying reference gene primers gave estimates of nucleated cell counts. This table comes from immunoSEQ multiplex PCR, and its TCRdb copy is limited to in-frame clones, with some not included. That table supplies the V and J calls and clone size; D and trimming were determined from the DNA. Of about 51,000 clones listed, about 91% are singletons. CDR1 SGHTA and CDR2 FQGNSA come from the germline V gene. V was pared by 5 bases and J by 6 bases, with 11 bases of the junction left unmatched. This CDR3 is built from 15 residues. Source material: peripheral blood. The source of this sequence is a man aged 45 to 65 with acute or convalescent COVID-19. The chain joins TRBV7-2 to TRBJ2-3; 7 nucleotides line up with TRBD2. The CDR3 DNA reads TGTGCCAGCAGCGCGGCGGGGGTCGGATCGGATACGCAGTATTTT. Protein product: CASSAAGVGSDTQYF.